This TCR delta chain was observed in a study of gamma-delta T cells after stem cell transplantation. TCRdb re-called clones from the RT-PCR reads using CATT. The sample includes roughly 3,200 delta-chain clones, about 1.8% of them seen just once. The CDR3 runs 16 residues. Germline CDR1 reads GEAIGNYY; CDR2 reads EKD. As concerns this clone: The protein recorded in TCRdb matches a much larger clone and deviates from this DNA's translation at residue 14, suggesting a read error; the protein here is obtained by translating the DNA.

This receptor was taken from a human donor. It is not recorded whose cells these are; they may come from a transplant donor. Source material: gamma-delta T cells. This chain links TRDV2 with TRDJ1, with D possibly being TRDD3 (5 bases). The CDR3 nucleotides are TGTGCCTGTGACATCTTACTCAGGGGAACCACCGATAAACCCATCTTT. This encodes CACDILLRGTTDKPIF.